This paragraph covers one TCR beta chain sequence. In the source study's methods: Nucleated cell number was recorded as an estimate derived from reference gene primer amplification. The assay was immunoSEQ multiplex PCR, and TCRdb's table has in-frame clones only and misses some. The DNA gave D and trimming, while V, J and clone size come from that table. The table includes fewer than 300,000 clones, around 83% detected once. These data come from a study of blood T cell repertoires in COVID-19. Study context: Samples representing acute and convalescent COVID-19 were sourced from the United States, Italy and Spain. PBMCs, B-cell-depleted T cells, or T cells were the source of the cDNA or gDNA that made up the material.

The V gene lost 1 base and the J gene lost 5 bases, with 15 bases spanning the gap. The V gene's germline CDR1 is LNHDA and CDR2 SQIVND (reference sequence). The CDR3 contains 16 residues. The sequenced material came from peripheral blood. This clonotype was obtained from a man at least 80 years old with acute or convalescent COVID-19. V is TRBV19 and J is TRBJ2-1; a weak D match, TRBD1 (6 bases). Here the CDR3 reads CASSIGPYTGNNEQFF. CDR3 sequence (DNA): TGTGCCAGTAGTATAGGCCCCTACACAGGGAACAATGAGCAGTTCTTC. The full variable domain, with the rest looked up from reference TRBV19 and TRBJ2-1, is DGGITQSPKYLFRKEGQNVTLSCEQNLNHDAMYWYRQDPGQGLRLIYYSQIVNDFQKGDIAEGYSVSREKKESFPLTVTSAQKNPTAFYLCASSIGPYTGNNEQFFGPGTRLTVL.